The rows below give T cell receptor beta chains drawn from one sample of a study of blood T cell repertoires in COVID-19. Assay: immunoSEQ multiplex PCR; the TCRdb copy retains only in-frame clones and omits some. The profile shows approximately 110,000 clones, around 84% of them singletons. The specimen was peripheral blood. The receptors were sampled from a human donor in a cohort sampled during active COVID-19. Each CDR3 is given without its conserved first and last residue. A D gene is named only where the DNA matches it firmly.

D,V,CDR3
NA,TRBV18,ASSSFSPGLLADEQY
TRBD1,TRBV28,ASSLNRGQVYGYT
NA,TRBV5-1,ASREQVLNTEAF
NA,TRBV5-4,ASSPQGGNSPLH
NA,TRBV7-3,ASRRTTNTGELF
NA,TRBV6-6,ASSYAEASTEAF
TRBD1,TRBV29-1,SVEAGGRQGQYEKLF
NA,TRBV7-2,ASSVSGGWYQPQH
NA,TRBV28,ASSLWPGTEAF
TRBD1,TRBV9,ASSPRTGVLTDTQY
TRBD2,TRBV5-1,ASSLGGSGGSSYEQY
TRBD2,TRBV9,ASSASGGQETQY
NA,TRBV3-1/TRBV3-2,ASSQTHYEQY
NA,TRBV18,ASSQPSGANVLT
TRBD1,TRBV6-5,ASSSEGADNSPLH
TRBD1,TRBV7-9,ASSGTGGSENYGYT
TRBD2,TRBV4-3,ASSQDGGLAGYNEQF
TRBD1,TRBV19,ASSIGTGRNYGYT
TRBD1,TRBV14,ASSLPGTVTGKTQY
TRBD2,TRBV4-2,ASSRGGIPDTQY
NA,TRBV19,ASSPTGRGNEQF
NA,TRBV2,ASSPIGGAMNTEAF
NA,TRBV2,ASSESRYLSYEQY
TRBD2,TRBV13,ASSLGLAVYNEQF
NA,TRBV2,ASSSQGVGNTGELF
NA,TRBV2,ASSPWRGTGELF
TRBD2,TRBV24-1,ATSDTREGETQY
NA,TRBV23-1,ASSQSIGQGNQPQH
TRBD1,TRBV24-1,ATSAPDRGETQY
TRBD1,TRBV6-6,ASSYPGQKETQY
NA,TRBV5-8,ASSPYWTATEAF
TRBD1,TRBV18,ASSQLGQGVSYEQY
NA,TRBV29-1,SVSTAGNTIY
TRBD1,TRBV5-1,ASSLGGTGGPNNEQF
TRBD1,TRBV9,ASSAGQANSYEQY
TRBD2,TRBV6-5,ASNSGGEGWNEQF